This T cell receptor beta chain was captured by sequencing in a study of blood T cell repertoires in COVID-19. Across the study: The study drew acute and convalescent COVID-19 samples from the United States, Italy and Spain.

Trimming stripped 5 bases from V and 5 bases from J, with 10 bases between. CDR1 and CDR2 (germline): SGHVS, FQNEAQ. There are 13 residues in the CDR3. Per the original data handling: Scientists estimated how many nucleated cells there were by amplifying reference gene primers. Only in-frame clones appear in the TCRdb table, and some are missing; sequencing was by immunoSEQ multiplex PCR. D and trimming were read from the DNA, whereas the V and J calls and clone size are those reported in that table. The sample holds more than 200,000 clones, 83% seen once. The source is a woman aged 40 to 55 with active or convalescent COVID-19. The sequenced sample was peripheral blood. The chain recombines TRBV7-8 with TRBJ2-1; perhaps TRBD1 as D (6 bases). CDR3 nucleotide sequence: TGTGCCAGCAGCCGTAACAGGGACAATGAGCAGTTCTTC. Translating gives CASSRNRDNEQFF. The full variable domain, completed using reference TRBV7-8 and TRBJ2-1, is GAGVSQSPRYKVAKRGQDVALRCDPISGHVSLFWYQQALGQGPEFLTYFQNEAQLDKSGLPSDRFFAERPEGSVSTLKIQRTQQEDSAVYLCASSRNRDNEQFFGPGTRLTVL.